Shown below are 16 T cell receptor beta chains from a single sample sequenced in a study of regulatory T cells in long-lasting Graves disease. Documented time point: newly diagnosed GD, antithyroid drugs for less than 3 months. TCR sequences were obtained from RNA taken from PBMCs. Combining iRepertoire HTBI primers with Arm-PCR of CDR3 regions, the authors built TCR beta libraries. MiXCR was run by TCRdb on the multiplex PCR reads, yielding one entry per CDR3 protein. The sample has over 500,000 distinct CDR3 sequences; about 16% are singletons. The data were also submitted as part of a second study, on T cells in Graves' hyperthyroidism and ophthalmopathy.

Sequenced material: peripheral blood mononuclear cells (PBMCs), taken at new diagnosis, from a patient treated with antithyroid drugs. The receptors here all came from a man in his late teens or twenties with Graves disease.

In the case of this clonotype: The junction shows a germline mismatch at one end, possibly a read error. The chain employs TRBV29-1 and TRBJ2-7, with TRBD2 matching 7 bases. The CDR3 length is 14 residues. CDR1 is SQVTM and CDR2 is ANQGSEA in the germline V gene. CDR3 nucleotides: TGCAGCGTAGAAGCCGGGACTAATCCCTCCGAGCAGTACTTC. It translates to CSVEAGTNPSEQYF.

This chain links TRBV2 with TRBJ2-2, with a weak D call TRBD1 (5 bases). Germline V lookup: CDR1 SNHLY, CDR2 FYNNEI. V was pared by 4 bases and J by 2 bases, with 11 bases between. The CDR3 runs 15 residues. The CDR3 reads CASSVWTINTGELFF. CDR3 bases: TGTGCCAGCAGTGTGTGGACAATAAACACCGGGGAGCTGTTTTTT.

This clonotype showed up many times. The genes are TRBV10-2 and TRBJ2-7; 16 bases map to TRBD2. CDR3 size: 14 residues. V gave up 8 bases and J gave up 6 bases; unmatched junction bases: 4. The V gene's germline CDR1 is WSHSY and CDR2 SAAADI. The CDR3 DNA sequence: TGCGCCAGCGGGACTAGCGGGAGGGCGGTCGAGCAGTACTTC. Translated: CASGTSGRAVEQYF.

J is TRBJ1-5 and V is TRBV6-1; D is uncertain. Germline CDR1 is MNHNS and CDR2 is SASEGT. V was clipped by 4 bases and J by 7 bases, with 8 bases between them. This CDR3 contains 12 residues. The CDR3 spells CASSGVIQPQHF. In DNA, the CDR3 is TGTGCCAGCAGTGGGGTTATACAGCCCCAGCATTTT.

The CDR3: CSESKAGYQDTQYF. The CDR3 bases are TGCAGTGAATCGAAGGCGGGATATCAAGATACGCAGTATTTT. The chain joins TRBV20-1 to TRBJ2-3, with TRBD2 as a possible D gene (6 bases). CDR1 and CDR2 (germline): DFQATT, SNEGSKA (reference sequence). Trimming left V 7 bases short and J 5 bases short, with 19 bases between. CDR3 size: 14 residues.

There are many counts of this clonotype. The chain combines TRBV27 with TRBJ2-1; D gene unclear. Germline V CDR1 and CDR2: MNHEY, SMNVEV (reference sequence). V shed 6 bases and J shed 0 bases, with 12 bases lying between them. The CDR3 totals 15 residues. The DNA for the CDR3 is TGTGCCAGCAGGCCGGCCACGAGCTCCTACAATGAGCAGTTCTTC. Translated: CASRPATSSYNEQFF.

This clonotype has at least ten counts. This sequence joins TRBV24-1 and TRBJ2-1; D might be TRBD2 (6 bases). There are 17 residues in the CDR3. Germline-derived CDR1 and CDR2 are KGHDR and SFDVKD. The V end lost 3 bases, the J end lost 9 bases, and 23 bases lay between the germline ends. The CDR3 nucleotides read TGTGCCACCAGTGATCCGCGTTTAGCGGTAACGGCGGGTGAGCAGTTCTTC. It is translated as CATSDPRLAVTAGEQFF.

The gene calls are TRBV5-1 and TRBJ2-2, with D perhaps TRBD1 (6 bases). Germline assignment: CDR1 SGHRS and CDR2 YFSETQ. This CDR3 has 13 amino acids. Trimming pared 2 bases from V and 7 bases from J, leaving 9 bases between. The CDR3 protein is CASSFSGDGELFF. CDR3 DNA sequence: TGCGCCAGCAGCTTTTCAGGGGACGGGGAGCTGTTTTTT.

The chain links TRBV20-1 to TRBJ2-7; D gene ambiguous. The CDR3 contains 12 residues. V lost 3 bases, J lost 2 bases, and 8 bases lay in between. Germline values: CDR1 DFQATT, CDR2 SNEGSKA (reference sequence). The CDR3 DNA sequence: TGCAGTGCTAGCCGAACTACCTACGAGCAGTACTTC. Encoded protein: CSASRTTYEQYF.

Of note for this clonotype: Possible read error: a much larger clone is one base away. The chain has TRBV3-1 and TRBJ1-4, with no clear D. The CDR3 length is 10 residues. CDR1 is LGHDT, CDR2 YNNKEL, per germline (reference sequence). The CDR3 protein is CASSNEELFF. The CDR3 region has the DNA TGTGCCAGCTCTAATGAAGAACTGTTTTTT. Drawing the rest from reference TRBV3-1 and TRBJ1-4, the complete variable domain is DTAVSQTPKYLVTQMGNDKSIKCEQNLGHDTMYWYKQDSKKFLKIMFSYNNKELIINETVPNRFSPKSPDKAHLNLHINSLELGDSAVYFCASSNEELFFGSGTQLSVL.

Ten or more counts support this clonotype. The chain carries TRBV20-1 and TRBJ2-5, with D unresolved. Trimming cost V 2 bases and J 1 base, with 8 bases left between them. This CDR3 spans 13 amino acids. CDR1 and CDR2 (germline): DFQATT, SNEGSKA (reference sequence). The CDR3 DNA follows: TGCAGTGCTAGACTGGGGATCCAAGAGACCCAGTACTTC. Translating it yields CSARLGIQETQYF.

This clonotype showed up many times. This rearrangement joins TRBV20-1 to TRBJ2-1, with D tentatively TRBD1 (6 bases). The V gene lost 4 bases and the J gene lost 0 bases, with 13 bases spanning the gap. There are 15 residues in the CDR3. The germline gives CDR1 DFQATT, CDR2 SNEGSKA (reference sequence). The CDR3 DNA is TGCAGTGCTAACGGACAGACGAGCTCCTACAATGAGCAGTTCTTC. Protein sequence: CSANGQTSSYNEQFF.

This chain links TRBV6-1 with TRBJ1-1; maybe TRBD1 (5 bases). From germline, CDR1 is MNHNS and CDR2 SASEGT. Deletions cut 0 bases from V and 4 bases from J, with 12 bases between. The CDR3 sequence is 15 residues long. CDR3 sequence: CASSEARWRGTEAFF. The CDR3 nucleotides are TGTGCCAGCAGTGAAGCGCGATGGAGGGGCACTGAAGCTTTCTTT.

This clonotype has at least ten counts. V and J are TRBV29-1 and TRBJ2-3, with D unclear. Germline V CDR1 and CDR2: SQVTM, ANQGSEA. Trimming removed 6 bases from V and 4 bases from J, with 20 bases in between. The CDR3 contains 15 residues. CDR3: CSVPPPGNAPDTQYF. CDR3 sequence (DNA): TGCAGCGTCCCTCCACCGGGTAATGCCCCAGATACGCAGTATTTT.

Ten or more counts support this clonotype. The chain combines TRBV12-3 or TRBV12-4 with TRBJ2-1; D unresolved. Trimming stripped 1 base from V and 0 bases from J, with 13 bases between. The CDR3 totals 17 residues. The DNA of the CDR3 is TGTGCCAGCAGTTTAGGCCCCGTACGAACCTCCTACAATGAGCAGTTCTTC. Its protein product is CASSLGPVRTSYNEQFF.

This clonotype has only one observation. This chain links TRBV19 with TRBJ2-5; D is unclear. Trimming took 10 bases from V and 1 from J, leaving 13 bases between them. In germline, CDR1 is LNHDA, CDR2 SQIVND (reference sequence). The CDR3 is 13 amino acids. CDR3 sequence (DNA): TGTGCCACCAGAGGCCGGTTCCAAGAGACCCAGTACTTC. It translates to CATRGRFQETQYF.